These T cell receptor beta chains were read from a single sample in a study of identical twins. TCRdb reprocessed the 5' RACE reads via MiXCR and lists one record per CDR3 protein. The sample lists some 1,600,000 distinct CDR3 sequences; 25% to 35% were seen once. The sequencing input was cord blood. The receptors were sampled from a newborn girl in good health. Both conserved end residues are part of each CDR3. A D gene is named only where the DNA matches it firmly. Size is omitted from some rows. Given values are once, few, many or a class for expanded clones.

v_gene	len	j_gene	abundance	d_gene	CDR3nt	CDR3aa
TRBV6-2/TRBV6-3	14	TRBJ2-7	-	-	TGTGCCAGCGCCGTTGATCGGGTTACCTACGAGCAGTACTTC	CASAVDRVTYEQYF
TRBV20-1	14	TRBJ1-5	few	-	TGCAGTGCTAGTCATGCGAGGGGGAACCAGCCCCAGCATTTT	CSASHARGNQPQHF
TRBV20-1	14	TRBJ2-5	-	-	TGCAGTGCTAGACTAACTCGGTATAAAGAGACCCAGTACTTC	CSARLTRYKETQYF
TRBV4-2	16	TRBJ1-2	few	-	TGTGCCAGCAGCCAAGCGGCGACTGCTACTAACTATGGCTACACCTTC	CASSQAATATNYGYTF
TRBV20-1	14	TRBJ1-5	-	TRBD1	TGCAGTGCTAGACAGGGACAGGTTAATCAGCCCCAGCATTTT	CSARQGQVNQPQHF
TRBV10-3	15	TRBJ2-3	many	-	TGTGCCACCGGAGATGGGCCGTCTAGCACAGATACGCAGTATTTT	CATGDGPSSTDTQYF
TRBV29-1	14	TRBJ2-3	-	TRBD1	TGCAGCGACTACCGGGACAGGGGGCAGGATACGCAGTATTTT	CSDYRDRGQDTQYF
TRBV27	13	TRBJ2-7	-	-	TGTGCCAGCAGTTCCCTCCCATTGTACGAGCAGTACTTC	CASSSLPLYEQYF
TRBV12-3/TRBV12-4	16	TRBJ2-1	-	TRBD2	TGTGCCAGCAGTTCCTTAACTAGCGTATATTACAATGAGCAGTTCTTC	CASSSLTSVYYNEQFF
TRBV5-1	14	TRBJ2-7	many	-	TGTGCCAGCAGTCCAAGGACTGATCCCTACGAGCAGTACTTC	CASSPRTDPYEQYF
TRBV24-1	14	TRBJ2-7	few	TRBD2	TGTGCCACCAGTGTCTCGGGGGGCTCCTACGAGCAGTACTTC	CATSVSGGSYEQYF
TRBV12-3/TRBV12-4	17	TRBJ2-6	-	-	TGTGCCAGCAGTTTAAGGCTGGGAGCCTCTGGGGCCAACGTCCTGACTTTC	CASSLRLGASGANVLTF
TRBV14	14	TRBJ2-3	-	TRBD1	TGTGCCAGCAGCCAAGAAAGGACAGGGGAGACGCAGTATTTT	CASSQERTGETQYF
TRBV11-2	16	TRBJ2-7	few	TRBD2	TGTGCCAGCAGCTTCTTGACTAGCGGGAACCCCTACGAGCAGTACTTC	CASSFLTSGNPYEQYF
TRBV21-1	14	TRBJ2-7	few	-	TGTGCCAGCACCATAGTGACAGGAGGAGGCGAGCAGTACTTC	CASTIVTGGGEQYF
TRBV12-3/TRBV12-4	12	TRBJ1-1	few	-	TGTGCCAGCAGTTTACTGGGGAATGAAGCTTTCTTT	CASSLLGNEAFF
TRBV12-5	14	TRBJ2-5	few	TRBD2	TGTGCTAGTGCCGCGCGGGGGGGCCAAGAGACCCAGTACTTC	CASAARGGQETQYF
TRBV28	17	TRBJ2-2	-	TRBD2	TGTGCCAGCAGTTTCATGCGGACTAGCGGGAGGAGAGGGGAGCTGTTTTTT	CASSFMRTSGRRGELFF
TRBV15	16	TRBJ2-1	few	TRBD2	TGTGCCACCAGCCCGGACGGGGGGAGCTCCTACAATGAGCAGTTCTTC	CATSPDGGSSYNEQFF
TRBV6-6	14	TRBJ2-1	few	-	TGTGCCAGCAGTACAGGGTCGTCGCACAATGAGCAGTTCTTC	CASSTGSSHNEQFF
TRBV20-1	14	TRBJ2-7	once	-	TGCAGTGCTAGAGTGGGCCTAACCTCCTACGAGCAGTACTTC	CSARVGLTSYEQYF
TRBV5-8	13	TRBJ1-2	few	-	TGTGCCAGCAGCTGGGACTACTCGGGAGGCTACACCTTC	CASSWDYSGGYTF
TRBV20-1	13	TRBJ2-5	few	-	TGCAGTGCTAGAGAACTCTCCCCCAAGACCCAGTACTTC	CSARELSPKTQYF
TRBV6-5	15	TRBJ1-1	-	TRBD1	TGTGCCAGCAGTCCGGACAGGGGGCGTAACACTGAAGCTTTCTTT	CASSPDRGRNTEAFF
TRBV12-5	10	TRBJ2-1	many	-	TGTGCTAGTGGTAACAATGAGCAGTTCTTC	CASGNNEQFF
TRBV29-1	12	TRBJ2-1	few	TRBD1	TGCACCGGGGACAGGGGTTACAATGAGCAGTTCTTC	CTGDRGYNEQFF
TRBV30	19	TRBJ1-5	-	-	TGTGCCTGGAGTACCAGATTCCCCCCGGGGACGGCCCTAGGGGAGCCCCAGCATTTT	CAWSTRFPPGTALGEPQHF
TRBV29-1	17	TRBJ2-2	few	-	TGCAGCGTTGGAGGGGTTAGCGGAGTGCTGAACACCGGGGAGCTGTTTTTT	CSVGGVSGVLNTGELFF
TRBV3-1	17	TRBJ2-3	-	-	TGTGCCAGCAGCCAAGATCGTAGGACTGGCGGCACAGATACGCAGTATTTT	CASSQDRRTGGTDTQYF
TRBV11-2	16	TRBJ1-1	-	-	TGTGCCAGCAGCTTAGGTAGGGGGGTGGGGAACACTGAAGCTTTCTTT	CASSLGRGVGNTEAFF
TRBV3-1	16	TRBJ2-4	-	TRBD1	TGTGCCAGCAGCGTACGACCGGGACAGGGTGTAAACATTCAGTACTTC	CASSVRPGQGVNIQYF
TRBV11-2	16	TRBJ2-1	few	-	TGTGCCAGCAGCTCCCTTAGGGGGAGACTAGTAAATGAGCAGTTCTTC	CASSSLRGRLVNEQFF
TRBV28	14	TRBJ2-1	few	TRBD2	TGTGCCAGCAGTCTCCACAGCGGGAGAGTCGAGCAGTTCTTC	CASSLHSGRVEQFF
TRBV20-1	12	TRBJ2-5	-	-	TGCAGTGCTAGAGATCCCCAGCGGACCCAGTACTTC	CSARDPQRTQYF
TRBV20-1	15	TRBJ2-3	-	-	TGCAGTGCTAACCTCCCCCCAGGGAGCACAGATACGCAGTATTTT	CSANLPPGSTDTQYF
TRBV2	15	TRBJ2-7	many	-	TGTGCCAGCAGTGAAGGGGGCGCAGCTCTCTATGAGCAGTACTTC	CASSEGGAALYEQYF
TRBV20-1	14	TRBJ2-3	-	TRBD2	TGCAGTGCTCACCCAGCGGGGCGCAGGGATACGCAGTATTTT	CSAHPAGRRDTQYF
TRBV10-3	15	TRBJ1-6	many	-	TGTGCCACCTCACCCCGGAGCTCCTATAATTCACCCCTCCACTTT	CATSPRSSYNSPLHF
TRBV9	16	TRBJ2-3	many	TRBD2	TGTGCCAGCAGCGTAGCCCCCACTAGCGGAGGAGATACGCAGTATTTT	CASSVAPTSGGDTQYF
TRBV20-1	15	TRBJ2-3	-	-	TGCAGTGCGGAATGGGCTAGCGATGGCACAGATACGCAGTATTTT	CSAEWASDGTDTQYF
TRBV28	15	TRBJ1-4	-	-	TGTGCCAGCAATGAAGTGGGCAGGGGCACTGAAGAACTGTTTTTT	CASNEVGRGTEELFF
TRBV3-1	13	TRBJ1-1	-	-	TGTGCCAGCAGCCAAGATATCCTAGGGTTGGCTTTCTTT	CASSQDILGLAFF
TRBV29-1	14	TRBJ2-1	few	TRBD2	TGCAGCGTTGGGGTAGCGGGAGTATACAATGAGCAGTTCTTC	CSVGVAGVYNEQFF
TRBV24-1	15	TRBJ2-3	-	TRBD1	TGTGCCACCAGTCCAGGGGGTACTAGCACAGATACGCAGTATTTT	CATSPGGTSTDTQYF
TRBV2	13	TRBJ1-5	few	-	TGTGCCAGCAGTGGGTGGAGGGACCAGCCCCAGCATTTT	CASSGWRDQPQHF
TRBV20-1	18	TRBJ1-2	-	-	TGCAGTGCTAGAAATCCGAGACTACAGGGCCTCCTCGTCTATGGCTACACCTTC	CSARNPRLQGLLVYGYTF